A single sample is the source of the 20 T cell receptor beta chains below, sequenced in a study of blood T cell repertoires in COVID-19. The repertoire was sequenced with immunoSEQ multiplex PCR; TCRdb's copy has only in-frame clones and lacks some. The table records approximately 290,000 clones, about 88% of them present only once. The sample comprised peripheral blood. Source of these receptors: a woman aged 60-75 years with acute or convalescent COVID-19.

This rearrangement joins TRBV4-1 to TRBJ1-1, with D perhaps matching TRBD1 (6 bases). Between the trimmed V and J ends, which lost 2 bases and 0 bases, there was a span of 13 bases. In germline, CDR1 is MGHRA, CDR2 YSYEKL. This CDR3 is 16 amino acids long. CDR3 nucleotide sequence: TGCGCCAGCAGCCAACAAGGGGGTCACCTGAACACTGAAGCTTTCTTT. Residues: CASSQQGGHLNTEAFF.

The rearrangement uses TRBV12-3 or TRBV12-4 and TRBJ1-1; D gene uncertain. The CDR3 has 13 amino acids. The ends were cut back, 3 bases at V and 5 bases at J, with 10 bases in the middle. DNA of the CDR3: TGTGCCAGCAGTTTCGATGCCGGGACTGAAGCTTTCTTT. Translation gives CASSFDAGTEAFF.

V is TRBV6-5 and J is TRBJ1-5; D is uncertain. V shed 5 bases and J shed 4 bases, with 12 bases lying between them. The CDR3 is 14 residues long. Germline V CDR1 and CDR2: MNHEY, SVGAGI. Here the CDR3 reads CASSPTSPNQPQHF. CDR3 in DNA: TGTGCCAGCAGTCCTACCTCTCCTAATCAGCCCCAGCATTTT.

The chain combines TRBV5-1 with TRBJ2-7, with D perhaps matching TRBD2 (7 bases). The ends were cut back, 0 bases at V and 6 bases at J, with 13 bases in the middle. Germline V gene lookup returns CDR1 SGHRS and CDR2 YFSETQ. This CDR3 has 14 amino acids. The CDR3 spells CASSLAGGPSEQYF. The CDR3 coding sequence is TGCGCCAGCAGCTTGGCCGGGGGGCCCTCCGAGCAGTACTTC.

J is TRBJ2-7 and V is TRBV6-2 or TRBV6-3, with D tentatively TRBD2 (6 bases). V gave up 5 bases and J gave up 9 bases, with 14 bases separating them. Germline CDR1 MNHEY, CDR2 SVGEGT. This CDR3 spans 12 amino acids. The CDR3 reads CASSLQGTRQYF. Written as DNA, the CDR3 is TGTGCCAGCAGTCTACAAGGGACTCGGCAGTACTTC.

The J gene is TRBJ1-2, the V gene TRBV29-1, with TRBD1 matching 7 bases. CDR1 and CDR2 from the germline V gene are SQVTM and ANQGSEA. This CDR3 is 13 amino acids long. The V segment lost 2 bases and the J segment 7 bases; nucleotides outside the gene matches: 7. The CDR3 region is CSVELKGAFGYTF. The DNA of the CDR3 is TGCAGCGTTGAATTGAAGGGGGCGTTTGGCTACACCTTC.

This sequence joins TRBV7-3 and TRBJ2-1; 8 positions match TRBD2. Germline values: CDR1 SGHTA, CDR2 FQGTGA. The CDR3 has 15 amino acids. The ends lost 5 bases at V and 8 bases at J; junction bases unmatched: 11. The CDR3 DNA reads TGTGCCAGCAGCCGAGCGGGGGCCGCTATGTATGAGCAGTTCTTC. It encodes CASSRAGAAMYEQFF.

This chain joins TRBV5-1 and TRBJ1-4; TRBD1 matches at 9 bases. With V trimmed by 5 bases and J by 3 bases, 5 bases remained unmatched. Germline values: CDR1 SGHRS, CDR2 YFSETQ. The CDR3 has 15 residues. CDR3 sequence (DNA): TGCGCCAGCAGTCCGGGACAGGGCTCTAATGAAAAACTGTTTTTT. Its protein is CASSPGQGSNEKLFF.

The chain links TRBV12-5 to TRBJ1-5; no clear D gene. This CDR3 has 11 residues. Trimming pared 5 bases from V and 7 bases from J, leaving 6 bases between. Germline loops: CDR1 LGHNT, CDR2 FRNRAP. CDR3 in DNA: TGTGCTAGTGGTACAGACCAGCCCCAGCATTTT. Translating gives CASGTDQPQHF.

V gene TRBV7-9 combines with J gene TRBJ2-7; D not resolved. The germline V gene has CDR1 SEHNR and CDR2 FQNEAQ (reference sequence). V dropped 2 bases and J dropped 6 bases, with 8 bases sitting between them. The CDR3 has 12 amino acids. Here the CDR3 reads CASSLSSSEQYF. CDR3 nucleotide sequence: TGTGCCAGCAGCTTAAGTTCCAGCGAGCAGTACTTC.

This clone was seen a single time. V is TRBV2 and J is TRBJ1-4, with D possibly being TRBD1 (5 bases). Germline CDR1 is SNHLY and CDR2 is FYNNEI. Trimming took off 6 bases at V and 0 bases at J, with 5 bases between the two ends. There are 13 residues in the CDR3. CDR3 coding DNA: TGTGCCAGCAGCAGGGCAACTAATGAAAAACTGTTTTTT. This translates into CASSRATNEKLFF.

The CDR3 loop reads CASREQGYNSPLHF. CDR3 DNA sequence: TGTGCCAGCAGAGAACAGGGCTATAATTCACCCCTCCACTTT. The chain recombines TRBV7-8 with TRBJ1-6; maybe TRBD1 (6 bases). This CDR3 comprises 14 residues. The germline CDR1 and CDR2 sequences are SGHVS and FQNEAQ. V lost 6 bases and J lost 3, with 9 bases in between.

Only one count was recorded for this clone. The rearrangement uses TRBV5-1 and TRBJ2-7; 8 bases line up with TRBD2. The CDR3 length is 14 residues. V lost 0 bases and J lost 3; bases outside the gene matches: 2. The germline gives CDR1 SGHRS, CDR2 YFSETQ. DNA of the CDR3: TGCGCCAGCAGCTTGGTAGCGGGATACTACGAGCAGTACTTC. This codes for CASSLVAGYYEQYF.

The V call is TRBV6-4, the J call TRBJ2-1; tentative D call: TRBD1 (6 bases). Germline V gene sequence: CDR1 MRHNA, CDR2 SNTAGT. CDR3 size: 13 residues. Between the trimmed V and J ends, which lost 5 bases and 3 bases, there was a span of 8 bases. CDR3 sequence: CASSRQVYNEQFF. CDR3 nucleotide sequence: TGTGCCAGCAGTCGACAGGTCTACAATGAGCAGTTCTTC.

The rearrangement links TRBV19 to TRBJ1-2, with TRBD1 as a possible D gene (6 bases). V shed 7 bases and J shed 4 bases, with 16 bases lying between them. This CDR3 contains 14 residues. Germline V gene data show CDR1 as LNHDA and CDR2 as SQIVND (reference sequence). The CDR3 coding sequence is TGTGCCAGTATGCACAGGGCCCTCGGCTATGGCTACACCTTC. Residues: CASMHRALGYGYTF.

This clone was observed a handful of times. The chain is built from TRBV7-3 and TRBJ2-7, with 11 nucleotides matching TRBD1. Per the germline V gene, CDR1 is SGHTA and CDR2 is FQGTGA. The CDR3 contains 14 residues. Trimming took 5 bases from V and 7 from J; bases not matched to a gene: 7. In DNA, the CDR3 is TGTGCCAGCAGCCCCGGACAGGGGGCGCTTGAGCAGTACTTC. Translating gives CASSPGQGALEQYF.

This chain joins TRBV5-6 and TRBJ2-7; the D gene is possibly TRBD1 (5 bases). Trimming removed 0 bases from V and 2 bases from J, with 9 bases in between. Germline V gives CDR1 SGHDT, CDR2 YYEEEE. This CDR3 has 14 amino acids. CDR3: CASSLAGQPYEQYF. For the CDR3, the DNA is TGTGCCAGCAGCTTGGCCGGACAACCCTACGAGCAGTACTTC.

This clone has only one observation. The chain uses TRBV7-3 and TRBJ2-5; 9 nucleotides match TRBD2. CDR1 and CDR2 (germline): SGHTA, FQGTGA. The junction had 12 bases not matched to a gene; V was cut back by 1 base and J by 9 bases. This CDR3 region has 16 residues. The CDR3 region has the DNA TGTGCCAGCAGCTTAATTAGCGGGGGCGCAAGTGGCGCCCAGTACTTC. Its protein product is CASSLISGGASGAQYF.

This chain links TRBV3-1 (or the pseudogene TRBV3-2) with TRBJ1-2, with D possibly matching TRBD1 (6 bases). V shed 5 bases and J shed 2 bases, with 12 bases lying between them. Germline V lookup: CDR1 LGHDT, CDR2 YNNKEL (reference sequence). The CDR3 extends over 14 amino acids. The CDR3 DNA is TGTGCCAGCAGCTCGGGGACATCCAACTATGGCTACACCTTC. Residues: CASSSGTSNYGYTF.

In this sample, this clone turned up many times. The chain combines TRBV5-4 with TRBJ2-7; TRBD1 aligns across 10 bases. Germline-derived CDR1 and CDR2 are SGHNT and YYREEE (reference sequence). The CDR3 is 15 residues long. V dropped 4 bases and J dropped 3; count of bases not matched to a gene: 7. For the CDR3, the DNA is TGTGCCAGCAGCGGACAGGGGGGCGCAATCTACGAGCAGTACTTC. Its protein product is CASSGQGGAIYEQYF.